These T cell receptor beta chains were read from a single sample in a study of blood T cell repertoires in COVID-19. The data were produced by immunoSEQ multiplex PCR, yet TCRdb's version contains in-frame clones alone and is incomplete. The sample contains about 430,000 clones, approximately 90% of which appear only once. Sequenced sample: PBMCs or T cells enriched from blood (not recorded which). The receptors here all came from a woman aged 18-30 years who had been exposed to COVID-19. CDR3s include the opening cysteine and the closing phenylalanine or tryptophan. A D gene is named only where the DNA matches it firmly. Clone size is stated in some rows and not others, as once, few, many or a class when expanded.

D | J | size | V | CDR3 | DNA
TRBD1 | TRBJ2-5 | . | TRBV7-9 | CASSSPGTVQETQYF | TGTGCCAGCAGCTCCCCCGGGACAGTACAAGAGACCCAGTACTTC
. | TRBJ1-6 | . | TRBV13 | CASSLVQGRSPLHF | TGTGCCAGCAGCTTAGTACAGGGCCGATCACCCCTCCACTTT
TRBD2 | TRBJ2-2 | . | TRBV9 | CASSEREQYTGELFF | TGTGCCAGCAGCGAGCGGGAGCAGTACACCGGGGAGCTGTTTTTT
. | TRBJ2-7 | . | TRBV3-1/TRBV3-2 | CASSQEAGGYSYEQYF | TGTGCCAGCAGCCAAGAAGCAGGGGGGTACTCCTACGAGCAGTACTTC
TRBD1 | TRBJ1-2 | . | TRBV2 | CASSTNVGTGAGYTF | TGTGCCAGCAGCACAAACGTAGGGACAGGGGCTGGCTACACCTTC
TRBD1 | TRBJ2-1 | . | TRBV7-2 | CASTRTGVDNEQFF | TGTGCCAGCACCCGGACAGGGGTAGACAATGAGCAGTTCTTC
. | TRBJ1-6 | few | TRBV30 | CAWSVQYNSPLHF | TGTGCCTGGAGTGTACAATATAATTCACCCCTCCACTTT
. | TRBJ1-4 | . | TRBV29-1 | CSVALGSRANEKLFF | TGCAGCGTTGCGCTAGGGAGTCGGGCTAATGAAAAACTGTTTTTT
. | TRBJ2-5 | . | TRBV28 | CASSFGGSGETQYF | TGTGCCAGCAGTTTTGGTGGGAGCGGGGAGACCCAGTACTTC
. | TRBJ1-3 | few | TRBV4-1 | CASSQGRGSGNTIYF | TGCGCCAGCAGCCAAGGGAGGGGCTCTGGAAACACCATATATTTT
TRBD1 | TRBJ2-2 | . | TRBV3-1/TRBV3-2 | CASSQVDRVPNTGELFF | TGTGCCAGCAGCCAGGTGGACAGGGTGCCGAACACCGGGGAGCTGTTTTTT
. | TRBJ2-2 | . | TRBV5-1 | CASSYRTVNTGELFF | TGCGCCAGCAGCTACCGGACAGTGAACACCGGGGAGCTGTTTTTT
. | TRBJ2-7 | . | TRBV28 | CASSRQPTYEQYF | TGTGCCAGCAGTCGACAGCCTACCTACGAGCAGTACTTC
TRBD2 | TRBJ2-3 | . | TRBV24-1 | CATSDLLTSGSAGDTQYF | TGTGCCACCAGTGATTTGCTGACTAGCGGGAGTGCTGGAGATACGCAGTATTTT
. | TRBJ1-1 | few | TRBV28 | CASSFQGLNPNTEAFF | TGTGCCAGCAGTTTTCAGGGCCTCAACCCGAACACTGAAGCTTTCTTT
. | TRBJ2-7 | . | TRBV6-5 | CASSRTTSSYEQYF | TGTGCCAGCAGTCGGACAACCAGCTCCTACGAGCAGTACTTC
. | TRBJ2-7 | once | TRBV5-4 | CASSLTGAGAYEQYF | TGTGCCAGCAGCCTGACTGGGGCAGGAGCATACGAGCAGTACTTC
. | TRBJ2-7 | . | TRBV13 | CASSLGTLGEQYF | TGTGCCAGCAGCTTAGGGACTCTCGGCGAGCAGTACTTC
. | TRBJ2-2 | . | TRBV27 | CASSFLRDPGELFF | TGTGCCAGCAGTTTTTTGAGGGATCCCGGGGAGCTGTTTTTT